The 31 T cell receptor beta chains given below trace back to one sample, sequenced in a study of human T cells and chemical hapten exposure. Total RNA came from unfractionated whole blood. In TCRdb, the 5' RACE reads were re-called with MiXCR into one record per CDR3 protein. This table has fewer than 150,000 distinct CDR3 sequences, 15% to 20% appearing once. These receptors were taken from a human donor in good health.

The chain is built from TRBV28 and TRBJ1-1, with D uncertain. V lost 5 bases, J lost 1 base, and 14 bases lay in between. CDR3 length equals 15 residues. Germline CDR1 MDHEN, CDR2 SYDVKM. CDR3 protein: CASSNLGKTNTEAFF. CDR3 nucleotide sequence: TGTGCCAGCAGTAATCTGGGAAAGACGAACACTGAAGCTTTCTTT.

This clonotype came up a few times. V and J are TRBV4-1 and TRBJ2-7; 7 positions match TRBD2. CDR3 length: 19 residues. V lost 5 bases and J lost 0; bases outside the gene matches: 19. Germline V gene data show CDR1 as MGHRA and CDR2 as YSYEKL. The CDR3 region has the DNA TGCGCCAGCAGCGAAAATCCGGCGGGAGTGGCTAGCGGCTCCTACGAGCAGTACTTC. This translates into CASSENPAGVASGSYEQYF.

This clonotype was picked up a small number of times. The rearrangement links TRBV29-1 to TRBJ2-7; 7 bases agree with TRBD1. The CDR3 runs to 13 residues. CDR1 and CDR2 from the germline V gene are SQVTM and ANQGSEA. V dropped 4 bases and J dropped 9; count of bases not matched to a gene: 12. CDR3 sequence reads: CSVVPGGDWVQYF. CDR3 nucleotide sequence: TGCAGCGTTGTACCAGGGGGAGATTGGGTGCAGTACTTC.

The V and J genes are TRBV4-1 and TRBJ1-6, with 7 bases aligning to TRBD1. This CDR3 is built from 14 residues. Germline loops: CDR1 MGHRA, CDR2 YSYEKL. The trim removed 4 bases at V and 8 bases at J, leaving 5 bases unmatched. CDR3 nucleotides: TGCGCCAGCAGCCTTGACAGGGCCGATTCACCCCTCCACTTT. Its protein is CASSLDRADSPLHF.

This clonotype was detected only a few times. The gene calls are TRBV6-1 and TRBJ2-5; a possible D gene is TRBD2 (6 bases). The germline gives CDR1 MNHNS, CDR2 SASEGT. Trimming cost V 0 bases and J 5 bases, with 13 bases left between them. The CDR3 covers 15 residues. The CDR3, as DNA: TGTGCCAGCAGTGAAGCGTTTGGGGAGGTGGAGACCCAGTACTTC. Encoded protein: CASSEAFGEVETQYF.

Here the CDR3 DNA reads TGCGCCAGCCGGGGCAGCGGGAGCTCCTACAATGAGCAGTTCTTC. It yields the protein CASRGSGSSYNEQFF. The V and J genes are TRBV4-1 and TRBJ2-1; TRBD2 aligns across 8 bases. V trimming: 8 bases; J trimming: 0 bases; junction bases outside the gene matches: 6. CDR3 length: 15 amino acids. The V gene's germline CDR1 is MGHRA and CDR2 YSYEKL.

The chain employs TRBV28 and TRBJ2-2; 7 nucleotides line up with TRBD2. Unmatched junction bases numbered 15, after V lost 6 bases and J lost 5 bases. Germline assignment: CDR1 MDHEN and CDR2 SYDVKM. There are 17 residues in the CDR3. DNA for the CDR3: TGTGCCAGCAGCCCTGGACTCACGGGGGGTCGAACCGGGGAGCTGTTTTTT. It codes for CASSPGLTGGRTGELFF.

This clonotype appeared a few times. The V and J genes are TRBV19 and TRBJ2-2; no clear D gene. This CDR3 is built from 15 residues. The germline gives CDR1 LNHDA, CDR2 SQIVND (reference sequence). Between the trimmed V and J ends, which lost 0 bases and 7 bases, there was a span of 12 bases. This CDR3 is CASSIEGTVVGELFF. The DNA of the CDR3 is TGTGCCAGTAGTATAGAAGGAACCGTGGTCGGGGAGCTGTTTTTT.

This clonotype showed up just once. The genes are TRBV28 and TRBJ1-6, with D possibly TRBD1 on 6 matching bases. The CDR3 has 16 amino acids. Trimming pared 1 base from V and 7 bases from J, leaving 14 bases between. Per germline, CDR1 MDHEN and CDR2 SYDVKM. The chain's CDR3 is CASSLFSTGSNSPLHF. The CDR3 region has the DNA TGTGCCAGCAGTTTATTTTCCACAGGGTCCAATTCACCCCTCCACTTT. The full variable domain, its missing parts supplied by reference TRBV28 and TRBJ1-6, is DVKVTQSSRYLVKRTGEKVFLECVQDMDHENMFWYRQDPGLGLRLIYFSYDVKMKEKGDIPEGYSVSREKKERFSLILESASTNQTSMYLCASSLFSTGSNSPLHFGNGTRLTVT.

The rearrangement links TRBV10-1 to TRBJ2-2, with D hard to call. CDR1 and CDR2 (germline): WNHNN, SYGVQD (reference sequence). The length of the CDR3 is 14 residues. V gave up 3 bases and J gave up 1 base, with 6 bases separating them. Here the CDR3 reads CASSDPGNTGELFF. In DNA, the CDR3 is TGCGCCAGCAGTGACCCAGGGAACACCGGGGAGCTGTTTTTT.

The rearrangement joins TRBV4-2 to TRBJ2-1; 11 nucleotides match TRBD2. CDR1 LGHNA and CDR2 YNFKEQ come from the germline V gene. The CDR3 contains 16 residues. V shed 3 bases, J shed 6 bases, and the junction held 7 bases outside the gene matches. The CDR3, as DNA: TGTGCCAGCAGCCACCTTACTAGCGGGAGTCCCAATGAGCAGTTCTTC. It translates to CASSHLTSGSPNEQFF.

This sequence joins TRBV9 and TRBJ2-3, with 10 bases lining up with TRBD2. The germline gives CDR1 SGDLS, CDR2 YYNGEE. V dropped 4 bases and J dropped 2; count of bases not matched to a gene: 4. The CDR3 covers 15 residues. CDR3 in DNA: TGTGCCAGCAGCCGGACTAGCGGAATCACAGATACGCAGTATTTT. Translation gives CASSRTSGITDTQYF.

This clonotype has just a few counts. The chain employs TRBV27 and TRBJ1-2; 7 bases line up with TRBD1. CDR3 length: 15 residues. CDR1 and CDR2 from the germline V gene are MNHEY and SMNVEV (reference sequence). The junction had 9 bases not matched to a gene; V was cut back by 0 bases and J by 8 bases. This chain's CDR3 is CASSLSPRQGTGYTF. In DNA, the CDR3 is TGTGCCAGCAGTTTATCCCCTCGACAGGGAACGGGCTACACCTTC.

The chain combines TRBV27 with TRBJ2-3; D is perhaps TRBD1 or TRBD2 (5 bases each). Germline CDR1 MNHEY, CDR2 SMNVEV (reference sequence). This CDR3 has 13 amino acids. V was cut by 6 bases and J by 4 bases, with 11 bases left in between. The CDR3, as DNA: TGTGCCAGCAGCCGGGACGGGGCAGATACGCAGTATTTT. It yields the protein CASSRDGADTQYF.

This chain connects TRBV29-1 to TRBJ1-5; tentative D call: TRBD1 (6 bases). The CDR3 runs to 12 residues. Germline V CDR1 and CDR2: SQVTM, ANQGSEA. V gave up 4 bases and J gave up 7 bases, with 11 bases separating them. CDR3 sequence: CSVGAGEQPQHF. For the CDR3, the DNA is TGCAGCGTTGGGGCAGGGGAACAGCCCCAGCATTTT. The entire variable domain, with the rest obtained from reference TRBV29-1 and TRBJ1-5, is as follows: SAVISQKPSRDICQRGTSLTIQCQVDSQVTMMFWYRQQPGQSLTLIATANQGSEATYESGFVIDKFPISRPNLTFSTLTVSNMSPEDSSIYLCSVGAGEQPQHFGDGTRLSIL.

The table lists this clonotype with a few counts. The V gene is TRBV3-1, the J gene TRBJ2-2; 7 bases fit TRBD2. CDR3 length: 15 amino acids. Germline CDR1 LGHDT, CDR2 YNNKEL (reference sequence). Trimming at V came to 6 bases and at J to 4 bases, leaving 8 bases not matched to a gene. CDR3 region: CASSRAGSSTGELFF. The CDR3 coding sequence is TGTGCCAGCAGTCGAGCGGGATCGAGCACCGGGGAGCTGTTTTTT.

This clonotype appeared a single time. V is TRBV18 and J is TRBJ1-6, with D possibly being TRBD1 (6 bases). CDR1 and CDR2 from the germline V gene are KGHSH and LQKENI. V gave up 2 bases and J gave up 8 bases, with 16 bases separating them. The CDR3 totals 16 residues. The CDR3 here is CASSPVSTGGDSPLHF. The CDR3 coding sequence is TGTGCCAGCTCACCAGTCTCGACAGGCGGGGATTCACCCCTCCACTTT. The complete variable domain, with remaining parts taken from reference TRBV18 and TRBJ1-6, reads NAGVMQNPRHLVRRRGQEARLRCSPMKGHSHVYWYRQLPEEGLKFMVYLQKENIIDESGMPKERFSAEFPKEGPSILRIQQVVRGDSAAYFCASSPVSTGGDSPLHFGNGTRLTVT.

This clonotype was counted only a few times. This chain connects TRBV28 to TRBJ2-1; D is possibly TRBD1 (6 bases). The CDR3 totals 14 residues. The V end was cut by 5 bases, the J end by 5 bases, with 13 bases between. Germline assignment: CDR1 MDHEN and CDR2 SYDVKM. The CDR3: CASSPGTINNEQFF. The CDR3 DNA sequence: TGTGCCAGCAGTCCCGGGACAATCAACAATGAGCAGTTCTTC.

This clonotype was counted a few times. The chain has TRBV30 and TRBJ2-6; D possibly corresponds to TRBD2 (6 bases). Germline-derived CDR1 and CDR2 are GTSNPN and SVGIG (reference sequence). The V end was cut by 2 bases, the J end by 0 bases, with 11 bases between. This CDR3 is 16 amino acids long. CDR3 DNA: TGTGCCTGGAGTCCCCGGAGGGCCTCTGGGGCCAACGTCCTGACTTTC. Translating it yields CAWSPRRASGANVLTF.

This clonotype was counted a few times. The V gene is TRBV6-6, the J gene TRBJ1-1; no firm D call. Germline V lookup: CDR1 MNHNY, CDR2 SVGAGI (reference sequence). The CDR3 is 10 residues long. Trimming took off 0 bases at V and 8 bases at J, with 1 base between the two ends. Here the CDR3 DNA reads TGTGCCAGCAGTTACTCGGAAGCTTTCTTT. It specifies CASSYSEAFF.

This clonotype was picked up a small number of times. J is TRBJ1-5 and V is TRBV6-5; 8 bases match TRBD1. There are 15 residues in the CDR3. V shed 4 bases and J 1 base; nucleotides not matched to a gene: 3. From germline, CDR1 is MNHEY and CDR2 SVGAGI. CDR3 coding DNA: TGTGCCAGCAGTTCACGACAGGGGAGCAATCAGCCCCAGCATTTT. Translation: CASSSRQGSNQPQHF.

This chain joins TRBV4-1 and TRBJ2-7; TRBD2 agrees at 11 bases. There are 16 residues in the CDR3. Germline CDR1 MGHRA, CDR2 YSYEKL. V trimming: 5 bases; J trimming: 2 bases; junction bases outside the gene matches: 8. DNA for the CDR3: TGCGCCAGCAGCACACGAGCGACTAGCGGGACCTACGAGCAGTACTTC. Translated, it gives CASSTRATSGTYEQYF.

The rearrangement joins TRBV5-1 to TRBJ1-1; D possibly corresponds to TRBD1 (5 bases). Looked up from germline, CDR1 is SGHRS and CDR2 is YFSETQ. Trimming shortened V by 0 bases and J by 0 bases, and 9 bases separated the two germline ends. This CDR3 spans 15 amino acids. The CDR3 loop reads CASSLDPGMNTEAFF. The CDR3 bases are TGCGCCAGCAGCTTGGATCCAGGGATGAACACTGAAGCTTTCTTT.

The chain is built from TRBV7-6 and TRBJ2-5; 10 bases align to TRBD2. Trimming removed 0 bases from V and 0 bases from J; junction bases left unmatched: 7. The CDR3 has 18 amino acids. The germline V gene has CDR1 SGHVS and CDR2 FNYEAQ. Here the CDR3 DNA reads TGTGCCAGCAGCTTAGCGCTAGCGGGAGCCTCGTACCAAGAGACCCAGTACTTC. Translating it yields CASSLALAGASYQETQYF. The full variable domain, its missing parts supplied by reference TRBV7-6 and TRBJ2-5, is GAGVSQSPRYKVTKRGQDVALRCDPISGHVSLYWYRQALGQGPEFLTYFNYEAQQDKSGLPNDRFSAERPEGSISTLTIQRTEQRDSAMYRCASSLALAGASYQETQYFGPGTRLLVL.

The chain uses TRBV29-1 and TRBJ1-5; the D gene is possibly TRBD1 (6 bases). Germline CDR1 and CDR2: SQVTM and ANQGSEA. This CDR3 is built from 16 residues. Trimming removed 3 bases from V and 10 bases from J, with 25 bases in between. CDR3 amino acids: CSVEGSGGGPWGPQHF. The CDR3 coding sequence is TGCAGCGTTGAGGGGTCCGGGGGCGGGCCCTGGGGACCCCAGCATTTT.

This chain uses TRBV28 with TRBJ2-1, with D unclear. Germline V gene lookup returns CDR1 MDHEN and CDR2 SYDVKM. The CDR3 has 13 amino acids. The V end was cut by 7 bases, the J end by 7 bases, with 14 bases between. DNA of the CDR3: TGTGCCAGCACCCACCGGGTCAGAAATGAGCAGTTCTTC. It is translated as CASTHRVRNEQFF.

This clonotype occurred a few times. The chain couples TRBV6-5 to TRBJ1-3; D gene uncertain. Germline CDR1 MNHEY, CDR2 SVGAGI. The ends were cut back, 5 bases at V and 0 bases at J, with 8 bases in the middle. The CDR3 covers 14 residues. The CDR3 sequence is CASSRDSSGNTIYF. Here the CDR3 DNA reads TGTGCCAGCAGTCGGGATAGCTCTGGAAACACCATATATTTT.

This rearrangement joins TRBV7-2 to TRBJ1-6; possible D gene TRBD1, 6 bases. Trimming removed 8 bases at V and 7 bases at J, with 12 bases between. The CDR3 totals 13 residues. Looked up from germline, CDR1 is SGHTA and CDR2 is FQGNSA. CDR3 coding DNA: TGTGCCAGCGGACCGGGGGCGAATTCACCCCTCCACTTT. Its protein product is CASGPGANSPLHF.

The V call is TRBV28, the J call TRBJ2-3, with D perhaps matching TRBD1 (6 bases). This CDR3 has 17 amino acids. Germline V CDR1 and CDR2: MDHEN, SYDVKM. Trimming removed 5 bases from V and 0 bases from J, with 18 bases in between. CDR3 in DNA: TGTGCCAGCAGTCACAACAGGGAGCGAGCTAGCACAGATACGCAGTATTTT. It specifies CASSHNRERASTDTQYF.

The chain joins TRBV6-5 to TRBJ2-7; 8 nucleotides align to TRBD1. V dropped 3 bases and J dropped 7; count of bases not matched to a gene: 5. The CDR3 contains 13 residues. Per germline, CDR1 MNHEY and CDR2 SVGAGI. The CDR3 sequence is CASSYWTGSEQYF. CDR3 sequence (DNA): TGTGCCAGCAGTTATTGGACAGGGAGTGAGCAGTACTTC.

This clonotype was counted a single time. This chain joins TRBV5-1 and TRBJ2-5; the D is unclear. The CDR3 extends over 13 amino acids. Trimming stripped 0 bases from V and 1 base from J, with 4 bases between. Germline assignment: CDR1 SGHRS and CDR2 YFSETQ. CDR3: CASSLEIQETQYF. The CDR3 DNA is TGCGCCAGCAGCTTGGAGATCCAAGAGACCCAGTACTTC. The full variable domain, in which reference TRBV5-1 and TRBJ2-5 provide the parts outside the CDR3, is KAGVTQTPRYLIKTRGQQVTLSCSPISGHRSVSWYQQTPGQGLQFLFEYFSETQRNKGNFPGRFSGRQFSNSRSEMNVSTLELGDSALYLCASSLEIQETQYFGPGTRLLVL.